These T cell receptor beta chains were read from a single sample in a study of T cell changes during pregnancy in multiple sclerosis. The method was immunoSEQ multiplex PCR; TCRdb's version includes in-frame clones alone and lacks a portion of them. This repertoire shows about 74,000 clones, 80% to 95% found once; its top ten account for 3.7%. The starting material was peripheral blood, obtained after pregnancy. All receptors come from a female donor in good health, enrolled as a control in a pregnancy study. CDR3s include the opening cysteine and the closing phenylalanine or tryptophan. The D gene is left open where the match is weak.

TRBV7-2	TRBD2	TRBJ2-3	TGTGCCAGCAGCTCCCGGGGGGCTAGCGGGAGCCACACAGATACGCAGTATTTT	CASSSRGASGSHTDTQYF
TRBV4-1	NA	TRBJ1-2	TGCGCCAGCAGCCAAGTAGGGACACTATCTAACTATGGCTACACCTTC	CASSQVGTLSNYGYTF
TRBV6-1	TRBD2	TRBJ2-3	TGTGCCAGCAGTGAAGCAGGCGGTAGCGGGACAGATACGCAGTATTTT	CASSEAGGSGTDTQYF
TRBV28	TRBD1	TRBJ2-3	TGTGCCAGCAGCTCCCCCCCAGGGGGCCGGGCAGATACGCAGTATTTT	CASSSPPGGRADTQYF
TRBV7-9	TRBD1	TRBJ1-1	TGTGCCAGCAGTTCCTTCCGGGACAGGGATGGCACTGAAGCTTTCTTT	CASSSFRDRDGTEAFF
TRBV5-1	TRBD2	TRBJ2-1	TGCGCCAGCAGCTTGCCAGCGGGAGGGCCCTACAATGAGCAGTTCTTC	CASSLPAGGPYNEQFF
TRBV30	NA	TRBJ2-5	TGTGCCTGGAGTGTAGTCGGAGCCCTCCAAGAGACCCAGTACTTC	CAWSVVGALQETQYF
TRBV28	NA	TRBJ2-5	TGTGCCAGCAGTCTCACGGGGGAGACCCAGTACTTC	CASSLTGETQYF
TRBV11-2	NA	TRBJ2-7	TGTGCCAGCAGCCCCGAGAGACTAGTTTACGAGCAGTACTTC	CASSPERLVYEQYF
TRBV15	NA	TRBJ1-1	TGTGCCACCAGCAGAGATCTAGCGGAAACTGAAGCTTTCTTT	CATSRDLAETEAFF